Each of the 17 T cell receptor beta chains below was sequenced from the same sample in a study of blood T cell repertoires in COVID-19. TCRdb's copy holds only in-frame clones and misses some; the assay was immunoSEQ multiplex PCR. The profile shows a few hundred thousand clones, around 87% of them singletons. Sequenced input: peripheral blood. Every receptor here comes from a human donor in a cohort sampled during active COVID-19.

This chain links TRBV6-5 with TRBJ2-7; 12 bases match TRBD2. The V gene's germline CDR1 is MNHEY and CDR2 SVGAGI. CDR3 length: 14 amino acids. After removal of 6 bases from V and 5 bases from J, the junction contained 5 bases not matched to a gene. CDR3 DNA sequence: TGTGCCAGCAGGACTAGCGGGAGCTTCAACGAGCAGTACTTC. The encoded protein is CASRTSGSFNEQYF.

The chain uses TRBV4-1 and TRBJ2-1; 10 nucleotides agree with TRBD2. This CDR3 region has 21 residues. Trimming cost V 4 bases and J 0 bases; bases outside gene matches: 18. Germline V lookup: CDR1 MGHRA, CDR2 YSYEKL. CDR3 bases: TGCGCCAGCAGCCCGTTGGCCTTTGGGGGTAGCGGGGGGCACTCCTACAATGAGCAGTTCTTC. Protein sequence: CASSPLAFGGSGGHSYNEQFF.

The CDR3 sequence is CSAVTTGGTDTQYF. CDR3 nucleotides: TGCAGCGCCGTCACCACAGGGGGCACAGATACGCAGTATTTT. The gene calls are TRBV29-1 and TRBJ2-3; 7 bases align to TRBD1. Germline trimming cut 7 bases from V and 1 base from J; bases unmatched to any gene: 8. This CDR3 has 14 residues. CDR1 is SQVTM, CDR2 ANQGSEA, per germline.

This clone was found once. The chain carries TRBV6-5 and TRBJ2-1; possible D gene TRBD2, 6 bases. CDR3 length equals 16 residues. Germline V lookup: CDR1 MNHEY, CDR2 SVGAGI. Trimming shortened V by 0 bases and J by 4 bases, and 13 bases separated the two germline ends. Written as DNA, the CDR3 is TGTGCCAGCAGTTACTCGGCCGGCGGGGAATACAATGAGCAGTTCTTC. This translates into CASSYSAGGEYNEQFF.

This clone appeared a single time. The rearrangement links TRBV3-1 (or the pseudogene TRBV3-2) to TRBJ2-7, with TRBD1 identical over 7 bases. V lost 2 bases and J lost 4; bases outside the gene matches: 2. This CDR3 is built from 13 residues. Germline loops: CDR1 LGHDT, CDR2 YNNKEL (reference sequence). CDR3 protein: CASSQLQGYEQYF. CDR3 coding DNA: TGTGCCAGCAGCCAATTACAGGGGTACGAGCAGTACTTC.

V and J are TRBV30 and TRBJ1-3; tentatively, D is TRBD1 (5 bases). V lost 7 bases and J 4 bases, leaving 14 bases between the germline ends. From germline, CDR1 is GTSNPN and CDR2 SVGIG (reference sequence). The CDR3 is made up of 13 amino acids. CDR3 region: CASGPGGGNTIYF. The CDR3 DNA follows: TGTGCCTCTGGTCCGGGGGGAGGAAACACCATATATTTT.

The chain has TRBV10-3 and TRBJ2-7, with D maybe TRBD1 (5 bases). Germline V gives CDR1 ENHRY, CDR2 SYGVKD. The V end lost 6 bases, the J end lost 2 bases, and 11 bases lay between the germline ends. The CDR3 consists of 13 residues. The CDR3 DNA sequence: TGTGCCATCAGACCAGACAGCACCTACGAGCAGTACTTC. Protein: CAIRPDSTYEQYF.

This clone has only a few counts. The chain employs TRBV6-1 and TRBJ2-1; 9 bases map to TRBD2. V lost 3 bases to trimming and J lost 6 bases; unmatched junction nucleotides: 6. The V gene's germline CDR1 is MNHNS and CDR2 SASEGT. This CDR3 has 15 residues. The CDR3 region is CASSEYSGGPNEQFF. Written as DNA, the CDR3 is TGTGCCAGCAGTGAGTACAGCGGGGGGCCCAATGAGCAGTTCTTC.

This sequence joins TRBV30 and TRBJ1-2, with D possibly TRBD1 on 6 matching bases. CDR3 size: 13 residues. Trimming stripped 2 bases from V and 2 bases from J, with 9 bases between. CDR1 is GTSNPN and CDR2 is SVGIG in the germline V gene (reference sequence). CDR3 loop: CAWSSDRNYGYTF. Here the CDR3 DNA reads TGTGCCTGGAGTTCAGACAGGAACTATGGCTACACCTTC.

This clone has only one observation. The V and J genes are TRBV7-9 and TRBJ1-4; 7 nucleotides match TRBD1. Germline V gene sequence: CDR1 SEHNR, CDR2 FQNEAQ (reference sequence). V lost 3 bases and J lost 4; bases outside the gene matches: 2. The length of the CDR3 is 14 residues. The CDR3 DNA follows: TGTGCCAGCAGCTTGACAGGGTTTAATGAAAAACTGTTTTTT. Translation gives CASSLTGFNEKLFF.

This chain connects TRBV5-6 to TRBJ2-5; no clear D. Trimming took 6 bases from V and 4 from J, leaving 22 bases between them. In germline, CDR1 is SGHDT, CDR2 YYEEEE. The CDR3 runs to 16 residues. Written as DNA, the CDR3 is TGTGCCAGCACCCATGTGTCGTCCGGAGTCCGAGAGACCCAGTACTTC. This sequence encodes CASTHVSSGVRETQYF.

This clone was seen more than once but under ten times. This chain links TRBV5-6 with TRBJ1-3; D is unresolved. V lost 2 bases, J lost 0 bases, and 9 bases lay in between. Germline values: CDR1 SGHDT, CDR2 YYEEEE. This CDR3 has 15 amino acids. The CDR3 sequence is CASSLPGISGNTIYF. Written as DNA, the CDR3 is TGTGCCAGCAGCTTACCCGGTATCTCTGGAAACACCATATATTTT.

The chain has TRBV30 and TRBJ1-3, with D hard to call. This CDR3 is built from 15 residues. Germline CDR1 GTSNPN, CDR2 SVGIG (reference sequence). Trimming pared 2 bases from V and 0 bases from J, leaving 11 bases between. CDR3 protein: CAWSPGGSSGNTIYF. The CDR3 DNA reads TGTGCCTGGAGTCCGGGAGGATCCTCTGGAAACACCATATATTTT.

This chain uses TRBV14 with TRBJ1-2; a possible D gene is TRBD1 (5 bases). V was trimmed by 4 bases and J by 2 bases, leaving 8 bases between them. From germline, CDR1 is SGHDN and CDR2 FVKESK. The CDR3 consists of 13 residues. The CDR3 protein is CASSPGLNYGYTF. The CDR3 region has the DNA TGTGCCAGCAGCCCGGGACTGAACTATGGCTACACCTTC.

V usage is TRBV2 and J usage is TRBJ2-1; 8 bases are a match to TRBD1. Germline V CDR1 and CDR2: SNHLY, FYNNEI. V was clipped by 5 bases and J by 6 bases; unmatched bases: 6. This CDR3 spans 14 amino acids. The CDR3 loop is CASSKDRGPNEQFF. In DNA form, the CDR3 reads TGTGCCAGCAGTAAAGACAGGGGCCCCAATGAGCAGTTCTTC. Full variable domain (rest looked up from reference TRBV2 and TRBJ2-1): EPEVTQTPSHQVTQMGQEVILRCVPISNHLYFYWYRQILGQKVEFLVSFYNNEISEKSEIFDDQFSVERPDGSNFTLKIRSTKLEDSAMYFCASSKDRGPNEQFFGPGTRLTVL.

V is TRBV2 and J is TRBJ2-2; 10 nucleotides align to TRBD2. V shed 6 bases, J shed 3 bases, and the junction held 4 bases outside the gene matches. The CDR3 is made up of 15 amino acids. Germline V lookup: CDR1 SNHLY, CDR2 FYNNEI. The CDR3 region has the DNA TGTGCCAGCAGGGCTCTAGCGGGGGACACCGGGGAGCTGTTTTTT. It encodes CASRALAGDTGELFF.

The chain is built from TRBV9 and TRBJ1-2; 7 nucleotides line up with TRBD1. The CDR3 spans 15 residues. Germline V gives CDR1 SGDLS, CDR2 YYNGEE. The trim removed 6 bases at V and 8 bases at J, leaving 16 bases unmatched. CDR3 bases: TGTGCCAGCACCCCGACGGGACAGCCTAGTACCGGCTACACCTTC. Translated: CASTPTGQPSTGYTF.